This TCR beta chain was sequenced for a study of CD8+ T cells in alopecia areata. For the study at large: Treated patients took oral tofacitinib at 5 to 10 mg twice daily. Overall study results and limits: Relative to normal scalp, lesional scalp, especially alopecia totalis/universalis, showed higher clonality. Scalp sample sequencing also detects resident alphabeta T cells of normal skin.

This CDR3 region has 13 residues. The V gene's germline CDR1 is SEHNR and CDR2 FQNEAQ (reference sequence). V lost 5 bases, J lost 5 bases, and 12 bases lay in between. It was from alopecia areata patients that lesional scalp punch biopsies and peripheral blood were collected. In the case of this clone: What it binds is not known.

Reverse transcribed after extraction, RNA yielded cDNA as the sequencing template. Produced via immunoSEQ multiplex PCR; TCRdb's table is partial and in-frame only. The data contain 10,000 to 15,000 clones, around 63% of them singletons. Sample: skin. The receptor comes from a human donor with alopecia areata. V and J are TRBV7-9 and TRBJ2-5; D call uncertain. The CDR3 protein is CASSPKSGETQYF. CDR3 nucleotide sequence: TGTGCCAGCAGCCCGAAGTCGGGTGAGACCCAGTACTTC.